This T cell receptor (beta chain) was obtained from a study of neurological immune-mediated disorders. V gave up 5 bases and J gave up 3 bases, with 20 bases separating them. The CDR3 is 15 amino acids. Germline V CDR1 and CDR2: DFQATT, SNEGSKA (reference sequence). This clonotype was seen ten or more times. Its antigen is undetermined. Noted time point: longitudinal time-point 3. 2 million PBMCs stored at -80 C were the source of the unsorted libraries. A 10-nucleotide random UMI tagged transcripts in template-switch 5'RACE cDNA synthesis. TCRdb reprocessed the 5' RACE reads via MiXCR and lists one record per CDR3 protein. The table lists roughly 50,000 distinct CDR3 sequences, about an eighth of them singletons, with about 10% in the top ten. Study observations and caveats: None of the CDR3 amino acid sequences of expanded clones recurred across subjects, suggesting private repertoires in all groups. The greatest degree of TCR clonal expansion was observed in HTLV-1-associated myelopathy, with the lowest in multiple sclerosis, below that of healthy controls.

The sample was PBMCs. V usage is TRBV20-1 and J usage is TRBJ2-7, with D perhaps matching TRBD2 (5 bases). This receptor was taken from a male donor with HTLV-1-associated myelopathy (HAM/TSP). The CDR3 reads CSARPSSRNLYEQYF. CDR3 DNA sequence: TGCAGTGCTCGCCCTAGCTCCCGGAACCTCTACGAGCAGTACTTC.